One sample yielded the 14 T cell receptor beta chains listed below, sequenced in a study of T cell responses to AZD1222 COVID-19 vaccine. Data came from immunoSEQ multiplex PCR; TCRdb stores just in-frame clones and leaves some out. This sample has roughly 130,000 clones, with approximately 83% found just once. The sequenced sample was peripheral blood, obtained on day 0 of AZD1222 vaccination. These receptors all stem from an adult in good health.

This rearrangement joins TRBV30 to TRBJ2-3, with D unclear. This CDR3 contains 15 residues. The germline V gene encodes CDR1 GTSNPN and CDR2 SVGIG (reference sequence). Trimming took off 2 bases at V and 2 bases at J, with 14 bases between the two ends. CDR3 in DNA: TGTGCCTGGAGTACTGGGCAGCTTTTCACAGATACGCAGTATTTT. This codes for CAWSTGQLFTDTQYF.

The sample holds a few counts of this clone. This chain joins TRBV6-1 and TRBJ2-3; 7 positions match TRBD2. The V segment lost 1 base and the J segment 6 bases; nucleotides outside the gene matches: 7. The CDR3 runs 15 residues. The germline CDR1 and CDR2 sequences are MNHNS and SASEGT. The CDR3 nucleotides read TGTGCCAGCAGTGAAGTCATCGGGGGGTCGGATACGCAGTATTTT. As protein: CASSEVIGGSDTQYF.

The chain has TRBV7-9 and TRBJ2-3; D uncertain. There are 16 residues in the CDR3. Germline CDR1 SEHNR, CDR2 FQNEAQ (reference sequence). Trimming pared 4 bases from V and 1 base from J, leaving 15 bases between. The chain's CDR3 is CASSYGSYGRTDTQYF. The CDR3 DNA is TGTGCCAGCAGCTACGGTAGCTACGGGCGCACAGATACGCAGTATTTT.

The rearrangement links TRBV27 to TRBJ2-3; TRBD2 is a possible D gene (5 bases). Germline V gene sequence: CDR1 MNHEY, CDR2 SMNVEV (reference sequence). Trimming shortened V by 5 bases and J by 11 bases, and 14 bases separated the two germline ends. This CDR3 is built from 12 residues. The CDR3: CASSLGLTGQYF. CDR3 nucleotide sequence: TGTGCCAGCAGTCTCGGACTCACCGGGCAGTATTTT.

V and J are TRBV19 and TRBJ1-2, with D possibly TRBD1 on 6 matching bases. V was cut by 3 bases and J by 8 bases, with 10 bases left in between. The germline CDR1 and CDR2 sequences are LNHDA and SQIVND (reference sequence). This CDR3 contains 12 residues. CDR3 sequence (DNA): TGTGCCAGTAGTATGGGGGCATGGGGCTACACCTTC. The encoded protein is CASSMGAWGYTF.

V gene TRBV19 combines with J gene TRBJ1-3, with TRBD1 matching 7 bases. The germline CDR1 and CDR2 sequences are LNHDA and SQIVND (reference sequence). With V trimmed by 5 bases and J by 0 bases, 10 bases remained unmatched. This CDR3 spans 17 amino acids. Here the CDR3 DNA reads TGTGCCAGTAGTCCACTTGGACAGGCGATCTCTGGAAACACCATATATTTT. This encodes CASSPLGQAISGNTIYF.

This clone was seen a single time. The CDR3: CARSPGLTHEQYF. CDR3 DNA sequence: TGTGCCAGAAGTCCAGGGCTTACCCACGAGCAGTACTTC. The chain couples TRBV5-3 to TRBJ2-7; perhaps TRBD1 as D (5 bases). TRBV5-3 has ORF status, its function being uncertain. CDR3 size: 13 residues. V lost 5 bases and J 5 bases, leaving 14 bases between the germline ends.

The chain carries TRBV5-1 and TRBJ1-3; D is possibly TRBD1 (5 bases). Trimming removed 0 bases at V and 0 bases at J, with 7 bases between. This CDR3 contains 15 residues. In germline, CDR1 is SGHRS, CDR2 YFSETQ. The DNA for the CDR3 is TGCGCCAGCAGCTTGGCACAGGTCTCTGGAAACACCATATATTTT. As protein: CASSLAQVSGNTIYF.

The chain links TRBV5-1 to TRBJ1-3, with D unresolved. The CDR3 has 13 amino acids. CDR1 is SGHRS and CDR2 is YFSETQ in the germline V gene. The V and J ends lost 3 bases and 4 bases respectively, with 8 bases between them. The CDR3 bases are TGCGCCAGCAGCTCGTTGGACGGAAACACCATATATTTT. Amino acids: CASSSLDGNTIYF. Variable domain in full (rest from reference TRBV5-1 and TRBJ1-3): KAGVTQTPRYLIKTRGQQVTLSCSPISGHRSVSWYQQTPGQGLQFLFEYFSETQRNKGNFPGRFSGRQFSNSRSEMNVSTLELGDSALYLCASSSLDGNTIYFGEGSWLTVV.

The chain links TRBV5-6 to TRBJ1-5; tentatively, D is TRBD1 (5 bases). The CDR3 loop spans 16 amino acids. Germline CDR1 is SGHDT and CDR2 is YYEEEE. Trimming removed 1 base from V and 6 bases from J, with 17 bases in between. CDR3 in DNA: TGTGCCAGCAGCTTGCGGGGGTCCCTTTACTCTCAGCCCCAGCATTTT. Its protein product is CASSLRGSLYSQPQHF.

The V gene is TRBV28, the J gene TRBJ2-1, with D tentatively TRBD1 or TRBD2 (6 bases each). The CDR3 has 15 residues. The V end was cut by 6 bases, the J end by 4 bases, with 16 bases between. Germline assignment: CDR1 MDHEN and CDR2 SYDVKM. The CDR3 DNA sequence: TGTGCCAGCAGATCGTTACAGGGAGGATACAATGAGCAGTTCTTC. Translation: CASRSLQGGYNEQFF.

This clone was counted only a few times. The rearrangement links TRBV28 to TRBJ2-5, with D possibly being TRBD1 (5 bases). V was trimmed by 6 bases and J by 2 bases, leaving 16 bases between them. The CDR3 consists of 15 residues. Germline-derived CDR1 and CDR2 are MDHEN and SYDVKM. The CDR3 nucleotides read TGTGCCAGCAGACCCCTAGGCAGGGCACAAGAGACCCAGTACTTC. It specifies CASRPLGRAQETQYF.

The gene calls are TRBV5-5 and TRBJ1-1; D is possibly TRBD1 (6 bases). Trimming stripped 4 bases from V and 2 bases from J, with 21 bases between. Germline CDR1 reads SGHKS; CDR2 reads YYEKEE (reference sequence). CDR3 length equals 17 residues. CDR3 sequence: CASSRHATGPLNTEAFF. The DNA for the CDR3 is TGTGCCAGCAGCAGGCATGCGACAGGTCCGCTAAACACTGAAGCTTTCTTT.

The chain employs TRBV12-2 and TRBJ2-3. TRBV12-2 counts as a pseudogene. This CDR3 region has 14 residues. CDR3 in amino acids: CANLRDGRTDTQYF. CDR3 DNA: TGTGCAAACCTCCGGGACGGTCGCACAGATACGCAGTATTTT.